The present T cell receptor beta chain was sequenced within a study of monozygotic twins with inflammatory bowel disease. Findings and limits, study-wide: Subtypes among T cells remained indistinguishable. Whereas healthy co-twins had higher TCRbeta diversity (inverse Simpson), IBD patients had lower diversity.

A note on this clonotype: The antigen is undetermined.

In germline, CDR1 is SGHTA, CDR2 FQGNSA. The CDR3 covers 16 residues. Every TCR library used roughly 3,400 ng of total RNA. UMIs were attached via template switching, each with a 6-nucleotide sample barcode. TCRdb reprocessed the 5' RACE reads and stores each CDR3 protein as one record, lacking DNA. This repertoire includes over 120,000 distinct CDR3 sequences. V is TRBV7-2 and J is TRBJ1-5; TCRdb reports TRBD1, a call that lacks DNA to check it against. Material for sequencing was blood. The receptor's source is a human donor with ulcerative colitis or Crohn's disease, or a healthy co-twin of an affected twin (not recorded which). The CDR3 loop reads CASSLEGQGSGQPQHF.